This TCR beta chain is drawn from a study of blood T cell repertoires in COVID-19. Overall study: COVID-19 samples collected from the United States, Italy and Spain covered acute and convalescent phases.

In the source study's methods: Nucleated cell counts were estimated from reference gene primer amplification. Assay: immunoSEQ multiplex PCR; the TCRdb copy retains only in-frame clones and omits some. Clonal size and the V and J genes are those of that table, whereas D and trimming came from the DNA. Of some 260,000 clones in the sample, around four fifths were seen once. This clone has only one observation. The V gene lost 4 bases and the J gene lost 10 bases, with 16 bases spanning the gap. The CDR3 is made up of 13 amino acids. In germline, CDR1 is KGHSY, CDR2 FQNENV. The sample comprised peripheral blood. The chain links TRBV16 to TRBJ1-2; no firm D call. The sequence was collected from a woman in her thirties or forties with active or convalescent COVID-19. DNA of the CDR3: TGTGCCAGCAGCCCACGGAGAACGGAACACTACACCTTC. Amino acid sequence: CASSPRRTEHYTF. The variable domain in full, completed from reference TRBV16 and TRBJ1-2, reads GEEVAQTPKHLVRGEGQKAKLYCAPIKGHSYVFWYQQVLKNEFKFLISFQNENVFDETGMPKERFSAKCLPNSPCSLEIQATKLEDSAVYFCASSPRRTEHYTFGSGTRLTVV.